Presented here are 27 T cell receptor beta chains from one specimen sequenced in a study of OX40 agonist ivuxolimab in advanced cancers. Data came from immunoSEQ multiplex PCR; TCRdb stores just in-frame clones and leaves some out. The profile shows 77,000 or so clones, under 80% of them singletons. Sequenced here: CD4+ or CD8+ T cells sorted from blood, sampled in a trial of the OX40 agonist ivuxolimab. Receptors originate from an adult with an advanced solid tumor such as melanoma, head and neck, liver or kidney cancer.

This sequence joins TRBV10-2 and TRBJ2-5; 7 bases line up with TRBD2. Per germline, CDR1 WSHSY and CDR2 SAAADI. The CDR3 covers 12 residues. J gave up 7 bases and V 8 bases, and 7 bases lay outside the gene matches. This chain's CDR3 is CASGEGSSTQYF. CDR3 in DNA: TGCGCCAGCGGGGAGGGCTCATCGACCCAGTACTTC.

This clone was seen more than once but under ten times. The genes are TRBV4-1 and TRBJ2-4; 8 bases agree with TRBD1. This CDR3 contains 16 residues. J was trimmed by 8 bases and V by 8 bases; bases with no gene match: 17. Germline V CDR1 and CDR2: MGHRA, YSYEKL. CDR3 residues: CASRNPSGPGGYIQYF. CDR3 bases: TGCGCCAGCCGAAACCCCTCGGGGCCAGGGGGCTACATTCAGTACTTC.

J is TRBJ2-1 and V is TRBV7-3, with a tentative D call TRBD2 (5 bases). CDR3 length: 14 amino acids. CDR1 and CDR2 from the germline V gene are SGHTA and FQGTGA. The V end was cut by 0 bases, the J end by 7 bases, with 10 bases between. The CDR3 loop is CASSLTTTANEQFF. The CDR3 nucleotides are TGTGCCAGCAGCTTAACGACTACCGCAAATGAGCAGTTCTTC. Full variable domain (rest looked up from reference TRBV7-3 and TRBJ2-1): GAGVSQTPSNKVTEKGKYVELRCDPISGHTALYWYRQSLGQGPEFLIYFQGTGAADDSGLPNDRFFAVRPEGSVSTLKIQRTERGDSAVYLCASSLTTTANEQFFGPGTRLTVL.

The chain carries TRBV19 and TRBJ1-1, with no clear D. The CDR3 contains 13 residues. CDR1 LNHDA and CDR2 SQIVND come from the germline V gene (reference sequence). V lost 9 bases to trimming and J lost 1 base, with 12 bases between them. The CDR3 spells CASFRRQNTEAFF. CDR3 DNA sequence: TGTGCCAGCTTCAGGAGACAGAACACTGAAGCTTTCTTT.

The sample holds one count of this clone. The chain combines TRBV9 with TRBJ2-7; D may correspond to TRBD1 or TRBD2 (5 bases each). The germline V gene encodes CDR1 SGDLS and CDR2 YYNGEE. V was trimmed by 0 bases and J by 3 bases, leaving 13 bases between them. This CDR3 contains 15 residues. The CDR3 is CASSVDGGTIYEQYF. As DNA, the CDR3 is TGTGCCAGCAGCGTAGACGGTGGGACCATCTACGAGCAGTACTTC.

This clone has a handful of counts. The chain carries TRBV5-8 and TRBJ1-2; D is uncertain. CDR3 size: 13 residues. Germline V gene lookup returns CDR1 SGHTS and CDR2 YDEGEE. The V and J ends lost 0 bases and 8 bases respectively, with 11 bases between them. The CDR3 sequence is CASSLGEGRGYTF. Here the CDR3 DNA reads TGTGCCAGCAGCTTGGGGGAGGGCCGGGGCTACACCTTC. The entire variable domain, with the rest obtained from reference TRBV5-8 and TRBJ1-2, is as follows: EAGVTQSPTHLIKTRGQQATLRCSPISGHTSVYWYQQALGLGLQFLLWYDEGEERNRGNFPPRFSGRQFPNYSSELNVNALELEDSALYLCASSLGEGRGYTFGSGTRLTVV.

The rearrangement uses TRBV6-8 and TRBJ2-3, with 9 bases fitting TRBD2. CDR3 length equals 15 residues. Losses at the gene ends were 6 bases for V and 14 bases for J; bases not matched to a gene: 18. Germline V gives CDR1 MNHGY, CDR2 SAAAGT. In DNA form, the CDR3 reads TGTGCCAGCAGCACGCGGGGGGGAGGGACCTCATGTAGGTATTTT. Amino acids: CASSTRGGGTSCRYF.

The rearrangement uses TRBV19 and TRBJ2-1; the match to TRBD1 covers 7 bases. From germline, CDR1 is LNHDA and CDR2 SQIVND (reference sequence). V shed 5 bases and J 4 bases; nucleotides not matched to a gene: 11. The CDR3 runs 16 residues. The CDR3 DNA reads TGTGCCAGTAGTCCCCTGACAGGGCCCCTTTACAATGAGCAGTTCTTC. It is translated as CASSPLTGPLYNEQFF.

This rearrangement joins TRBV7-2 to TRBJ2-3; maybe TRBD2 (6 bases). Germline V gene lookup returns CDR1 SGHTA and CDR2 FQGNSA. The CDR3 totals 13 residues. Between the trimmed V and J ends, which lost 5 bases and 7 bases, there was a span of 13 bases. The chain's CDR3 is CASSPPGVNTQYF. The CDR3 DNA reads TGTGCCAGCAGCCCACCGGGGGTAAATACGCAGTATTTT.

The chain has TRBV4-2 and TRBJ1-2, with 8 bases fitting TRBD1. The CDR3 length is 14 residues. Germline CDR1 reads LGHNA; CDR2 reads YNFKEQ. Trimming took 4 bases from V and 5 from J; bases not matched to a gene: 6. The DNA of the CDR3 is TGTGCCAGCAGCCTCAACACAGGGGGTTATGGCTACACCTTC. It specifies CASSLNTGGYGYTF.

This chain connects TRBV11-2 to TRBJ1-2; no definite D call. The CDR3 covers 12 residues. Germline assignment: CDR1 SGHAT and CDR2 FQNNGV. The V and J ends lost 2 bases and 11 bases respectively, with 12 bases between them. CDR3 sequence (DNA): TGTGCCAGCAGCTTACATGGCGAGGGTTACACCTTC. This encodes CASSLHGEGYTF.

V gene TRBV28 combines with J gene TRBJ1-1, with TRBD1 matching over 11 bases. After removal of 5 bases from V and 0 bases from J, the junction contained 17 bases not matched to a gene. CDR3 length: 20 amino acids. The V gene's germline CDR1 is MDHEN and CDR2 SYDVKM. Here the CDR3 reads CASSVPTFGQGARLNTEAFF. CDR3 nucleotide sequence: TGTGCCAGCAGTGTACCAACCTTTGGACAGGGGGCGCGCCTGAACACTGAAGCTTTCTTT.

This clone came up a few times. This chain connects TRBV29-1 to TRBJ1-2, with 9 bases lining up with TRBD1. Germline lookup yields CDR1 SQVTM and CDR2 ANQGSEA. Trimming took 5 bases from V and 8 from J; bases not matched to a gene: 6. The CDR3 runs 12 residues. The CDR3 DNA follows: TGCAGCGTTCCGGACAGGGGTGGAGGCTACACCTTC. Translating gives CSVPDRGGGYTF. The full variable domain, its missing parts supplied by reference TRBV29-1 and TRBJ1-2, is SAVISQKPSRDICQRGTSLTIQCQVDSQVTMMFWYRQQPGQSLTLIATANQGSEATYESGFVIDKFPISRPNLTFSTLTVSNMSPEDSSIYLCSVPDRGGGYTFGSGTRLTVV.

The chain couples TRBV7-9 to TRBJ2-3, with D uncertain. Trimming pared 1 base from V and 0 bases from J, leaving 8 bases between. This CDR3 has 15 amino acids. Germline V CDR1 and CDR2: SEHNR, FQNEAQ (reference sequence). CDR3 nucleotide sequence: TGTGCCAGCAGCTTAGTGTTACCTAGCACAGATACGCAGTATTTT. It translates to CASSLVLPSTDTQYF.

The chain couples TRBV6-5 to TRBJ1-2, with D uncertain. The CDR3 sequence is 13 residues long. Looked up from germline, CDR1 is MNHEY and CDR2 is SVGAGI. Trimming cost V 5 bases and J 9 bases, with 16 bases left between them. The CDR3 here is CASSELGFRSYTF. CDR3 sequence (DNA): TGTGCCAGCAGTGAATTAGGTTTCAGGAGCTACACCTTC.

The chain uses TRBV15 and TRBJ1-1, with a possible D match to TRBD1 (5 bases). The V and J ends lost 5 bases and 9 bases respectively, with 13 bases between them. The CDR3 sequence is 12 residues long. The germline gives CDR1 LNHNV, CDR2 YYDKDF (reference sequence). In DNA form, the CDR3 reads TGTGCCACCAGCGACAGTAACCGTAAAGCTTTCTTT. Its protein product is CATSDSNRKAFF.

The CDR3 is CASSRVAGHNEQFF. Written as DNA, the CDR3 is TGTGCCAGCAGCCGAGTTGCGGGGCACAATGAGCAGTTCTTC. V usage is TRBV7-2 and J usage is TRBJ2-1, with D perhaps TRBD2 (6 bases). Germline V gene sequence: CDR1 SGHTA, CDR2 FQGNSA. With 5 bases removed from V and 5 bases from J, the gap between germline ends came to 13 bases. CDR3 size: 14 residues. Based on the CDR3 plus reference TRBV7-2 and TRBJ2-1, the full variable domain is GAGVSQSPSNKVTEKGKDVELRCDPISGHTALYWYRQSLGQGLEFLIYFQGNSAPDKSGLPSDRFSAERTGGSVSTLTIQRTQQEDSAVYLCASSRVAGHNEQFFGPGTRLTVL.

Turning to this clone: Within the sample, other DNA sequences also encode this same CDR3. V and J are TRBV5-1 and TRBJ1-6; TRBD1 is a possible D gene (5 bases). Deletions cut 1 base from V and 7 bases from J, with 9 bases between. The CDR3 consists of 14 residues. Germline CDR1 reads SGHRS; CDR2 reads YFSETQ. The CDR3 spells CASSLTGENSPLHF. As DNA, the CDR3 is TGCGCCAGCAGCTTGACAGGCGAAAATTCACCCCTCCACTTT. Supplemented by reference TRBV5-1 and TRBJ1-6, the full variable domain reads KAGVTQTPRYLIKTRGQQVTLSCSPISGHRSVSWYQQTPGQGLQFLFEYFSETQRNKGNFPGRFSGRQFSNSRSEMNVSTLELGDSALYLCASSLTGENSPLHFGNGTRLTVT.

The V call is TRBV7-9, the J call TRBJ2-7; the match to TRBD2 covers 13 bases. Germline V gives CDR1 SEHNR, CDR2 FQNEAQ (reference sequence). This CDR3 comprises 14 residues. V shed 7 bases and J 7 bases; nucleotides not matched to a gene: 7. CDR3 loop: CASIGTSGALEQYF. In DNA, the CDR3 is TGTGCCAGCATCGGGACTAGCGGGGCCCTGGAGCAGTACTTC.

A single count supports this clone. The chain recombines TRBV12-5 with TRBJ1-5; D is perhaps TRBD1 (6 bases). Trimming left V 2 bases short and J 0 bases short, with 14 bases between. Per the germline V gene, CDR1 is LGHNT and CDR2 is FRNRAP. CDR3 length: 17 amino acids. The CDR3 is CASGLKQGTYSNQPQHF. CDR3 sequence (DNA): TGTGCTAGTGGTTTGAAACAGGGAACTTATAGCAATCAGCCCCAGCATTTT.

This chain joins TRBV7-2 and TRBJ2-1, with a weak D call TRBD1 (6 bases). Trimming shortened V by 5 bases and J by 4 bases, and 18 bases separated the two germline ends. Germline V gives CDR1 SGHTA, CDR2 FQGNSA. The CDR3 runs to 16 residues. The CDR3: CASSPTGSYLYNEQFF. For the CDR3, the DNA is TGTGCCAGCAGCCCCACAGGGTCCTACCTTTACAATGAGCAGTTCTTC.

J is TRBJ1-5 and V is TRBV19; 8 nucleotides match TRBD1. V dropped 10 bases and J dropped 2; count of bases not matched to a gene: 13. This CDR3 region has 16 residues. Germline lookup yields CDR1 LNHDA and CDR2 SQIVND (reference sequence). This CDR3 reads CATLGQGRIRNQPQHF. Here the CDR3 DNA reads TGTGCCACCCTAGGACAGGGAAGGATACGCAATCAGCCCCAGCATTTT.

The DNA for the CDR3 is TGCGCCAGCAGCTTGGTAAGGGGAGGGAACCATGGCTACACCTTC. As protein: CASSLVRGGNHGYTF. V and J are TRBV5-1 and TRBJ1-2; D possibly corresponds to TRBD1 (5 bases). The CDR3 length is 15 residues. V gave up 0 bases and J gave up 6 bases, with 15 bases separating them. Germline V gene data show CDR1 as SGHRS and CDR2 as YFSETQ.

Only a few counts were recorded for this clone. The J gene is TRBJ1-2, the V gene TRBV28; D is perhaps TRBD1 (6 bases). Germline loops: CDR1 MDHEN, CDR2 SYDVKM. The CDR3 covers 14 residues. V was pared by 9 bases and J by 2 bases, with 16 bases between. The CDR3 spells CASTWGALNYGYTF. The CDR3 region has the DNA TGTGCCAGTACGTGGGGGGCCCTAAACTATGGCTACACCTTC.

The chain is built from TRBV18 and TRBJ2-5; either TRBD1 or TRBD2 may supply D (5 bases each). V lost 7 bases and J lost 7, with 13 bases in between. The CDR3 consists of 12 residues. Looked up from germline, CDR1 is KGHSH and CDR2 is LQKENI. The chain's CDR3 is CASFRAGGTQYF. The CDR3 region has the DNA TGTGCCAGCTTTAGAGCTGGGGGGACCCAGTACTTC.

V and J are TRBV5-4 and TRBJ1-1; D is undetermined. The CDR3 consists of 11 residues. V gave up 2 bases and J gave up 4 bases, with 3 bases separating them. The germline gives CDR1 SGHNT, CDR2 YYREEE (reference sequence). Here the CDR3 DNA reads TGTGCCAGCAGCTTTTTCACTGAAGCTTTCTTT. Translated, it gives CASSFFTEAFF.

The chain has TRBV27 and TRBJ2-1, with 9 bases lining up with TRBD1. The CDR3 totals 13 residues. The germline V gene has CDR1 MNHEY and CDR2 SMNVEV (reference sequence). The J segment lost 7 bases and the V segment lost 6 bases, leaving 4 bases of the junction unmatched. CDR3 in amino acids: CASRGTGRNEQFF. DNA for the CDR3: TGTGCCAGCAGAGGGACAGGGAGGAATGAGCAGTTCTTC.